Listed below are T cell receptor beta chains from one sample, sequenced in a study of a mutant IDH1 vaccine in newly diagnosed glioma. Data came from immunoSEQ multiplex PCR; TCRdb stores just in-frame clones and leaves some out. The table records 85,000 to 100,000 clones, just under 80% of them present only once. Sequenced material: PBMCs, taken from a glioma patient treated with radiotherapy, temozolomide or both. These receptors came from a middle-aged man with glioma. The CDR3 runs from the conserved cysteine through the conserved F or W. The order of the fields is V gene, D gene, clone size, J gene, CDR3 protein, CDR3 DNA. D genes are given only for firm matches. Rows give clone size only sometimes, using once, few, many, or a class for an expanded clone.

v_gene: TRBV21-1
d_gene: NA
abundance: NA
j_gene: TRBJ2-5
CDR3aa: CASSKVEGARETQYF
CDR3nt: TGTGCCAGCAGCAAAGTTGAGGGGGCGAGGGAGACCCAGTACTTC

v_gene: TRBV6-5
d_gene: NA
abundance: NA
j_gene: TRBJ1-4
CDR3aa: CAASGLAGEKLFF
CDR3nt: TGTGCCGCTTCGGGGCTGGCAGGCGAAAAACTGTTTTTT

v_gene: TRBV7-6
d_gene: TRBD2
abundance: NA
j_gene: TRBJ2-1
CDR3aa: CASSLPRGTSGNNNEQFF
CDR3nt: TGTGCCAGCAGCTTACCGCGAGGGACTAGCGGGAACAACAATGAGCAGTTCTTC

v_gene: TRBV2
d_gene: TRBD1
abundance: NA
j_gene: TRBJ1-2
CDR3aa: CASSEIGQGLGYTF
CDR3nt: TGTGCCAGCAGTGAAATTGGACAGGGGCTTGGCTACACCTTC

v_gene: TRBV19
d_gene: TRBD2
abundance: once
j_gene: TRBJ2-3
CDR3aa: CASSKGLARTDTQYF
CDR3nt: TGTGCCAGTAGTAAGGGACTAGCCCGCACAGATACGCAGTATTTT

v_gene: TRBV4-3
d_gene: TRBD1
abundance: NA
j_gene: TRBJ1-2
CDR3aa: CASSLLGTDNGYTF
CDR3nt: TGCGCCAGCAGCCTTCTCGGGACAGATAATGGCTACACCTTC

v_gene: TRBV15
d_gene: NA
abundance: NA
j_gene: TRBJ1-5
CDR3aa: CATSRSAGRAANQPQHF
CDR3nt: TGTGCCACCAGCCGATCGGCAGGGAGAGCCGCCAATCAGCCCCAGCATTTT

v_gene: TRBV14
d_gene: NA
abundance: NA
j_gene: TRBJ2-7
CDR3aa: CASSSLTRSYEQYF
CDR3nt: TGTGCCAGCAGCTCCCTGACACGCTCCTACGAGCAGTACTTC

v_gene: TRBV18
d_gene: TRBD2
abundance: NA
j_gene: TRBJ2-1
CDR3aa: CASSPRTSGTPLIYNEQFF
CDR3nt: TGTGCCAGCTCACCTCGGACTAGCGGGACGCCATTAATCTACAATGAGCAGTTCTTC

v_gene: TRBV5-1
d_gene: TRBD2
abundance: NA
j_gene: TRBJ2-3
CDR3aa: CASSLPRGDSRDTQYF
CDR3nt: TGCGCCAGCAGCTTACCCCGGGGGGACTCTCGGGATACGCAGTATTTT

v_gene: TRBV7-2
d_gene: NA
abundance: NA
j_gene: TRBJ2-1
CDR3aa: CASSFIRRTNNEQFF
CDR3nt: TGTGCCAGCAGCTTTATCAGACGTACTAACAATGAGCAGTTCTTC

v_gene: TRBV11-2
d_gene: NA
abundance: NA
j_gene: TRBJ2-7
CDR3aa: CASSFGVFGGYEQYF
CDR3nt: TGTGCCAGCAGCTTTGGTGTTTTTGGCGGCTACGAGCAGTACTTC

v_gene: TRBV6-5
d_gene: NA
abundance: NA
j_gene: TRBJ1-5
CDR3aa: CASSYDGYSNQPQHF
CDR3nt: TGTGCCAGCAGTTACGATGGCTATAGCAATCAGCCCCAGCATTTT

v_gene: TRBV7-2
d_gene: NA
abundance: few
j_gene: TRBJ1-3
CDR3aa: CASSLVWGRTSSGNTIYF
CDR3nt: TGTGCCAGCAGCTTAGTCTGGGGCAGAACCAGCTCTGGAAACACCATATATTTT

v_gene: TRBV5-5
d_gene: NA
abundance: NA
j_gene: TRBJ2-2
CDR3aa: CASSPGPQAGELFF
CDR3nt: TGTGCCAGCAGCCCCGGGCCCCAGGCCGGGGAGCTGTTTTTT

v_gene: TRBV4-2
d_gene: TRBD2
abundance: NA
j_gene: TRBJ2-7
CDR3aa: CASSQDGTSGSYEQYF
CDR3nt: TGTGCCAGCAGCCAAGATGGGACTAGCGGCTCCTACGAGCAGTACTTC

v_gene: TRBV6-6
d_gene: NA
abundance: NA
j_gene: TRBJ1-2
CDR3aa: CASSYLSTNYGYTF
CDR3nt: TGTGCCAGCAGTTACCTTTCGACAAACTATGGCTACACCTTC

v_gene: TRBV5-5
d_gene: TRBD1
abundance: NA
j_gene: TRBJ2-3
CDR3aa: CASSRGTGGAADTQYF
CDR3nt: TGTGCCAGCAGCCGCGGGACAGGGGGCGCCGCAGATACGCAGTATTTT

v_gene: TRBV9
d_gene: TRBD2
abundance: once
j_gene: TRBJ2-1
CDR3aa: CASSVATWASGTNEQFF
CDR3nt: TGTGCCAGCAGCGTAGCTACGTGGGCTAGCGGAACCAATGAGCAGTTCTTC

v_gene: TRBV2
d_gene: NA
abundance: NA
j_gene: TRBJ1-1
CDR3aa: CATGTEGTEAFF
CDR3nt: TGTGCCACCGGGACGGAGGGCACTGAAGCTTTCTTT

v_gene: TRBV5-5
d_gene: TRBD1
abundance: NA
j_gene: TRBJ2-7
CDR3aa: CASRYRDRNTYEQYF
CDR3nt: TGTGCCAGCAGGTACCGGGACAGGAACACCTACGAGCAGTACTTC

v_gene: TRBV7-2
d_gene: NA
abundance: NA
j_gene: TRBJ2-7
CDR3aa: CASSFSSYEQYF
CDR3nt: TGTGCCAGCAGCTTCAGCTCCTACGAGCAGTACTTC

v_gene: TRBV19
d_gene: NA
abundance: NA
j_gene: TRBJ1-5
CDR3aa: CASSNQGTGMHQPQHF
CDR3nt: TGTGCCAGTAGTAACCAAGGGACGGGAATGCATCAGCCCCAGCATTTT

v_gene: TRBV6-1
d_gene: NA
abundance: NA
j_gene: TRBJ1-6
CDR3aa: CASSSAYNSPLHF
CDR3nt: TGTGCCAGCAGCTCAGCCTATAATTCACCCCTCCACTTT

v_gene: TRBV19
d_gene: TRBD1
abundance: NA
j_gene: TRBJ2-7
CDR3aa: CASSIAGIGTGRLYF
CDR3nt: TGTGCCAGTAGTATAGCCGGAATAGGGACAGGACGGCTCTACTTC

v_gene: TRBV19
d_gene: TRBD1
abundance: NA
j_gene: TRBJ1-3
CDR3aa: CASCEDRASGNTIYF
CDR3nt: TGTGCCAGTTGCGAAGACAGGGCCTCTGGAAACACCATATATTTT

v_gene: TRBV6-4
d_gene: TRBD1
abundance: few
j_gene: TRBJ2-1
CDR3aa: CASSGGQGYNEQFF
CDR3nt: TGTGCCAGCAGTGGGGGACAGGGTTACAATGAGCAGTTCTTC

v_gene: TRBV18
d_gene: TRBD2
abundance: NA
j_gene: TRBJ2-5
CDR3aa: CASSPLLLSRLAGGETQYF
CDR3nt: TGTGCCAGCTCACCACTCCTTTTATCCAGGCTAGCGGGGGGAGAGACCCAGTACTTC

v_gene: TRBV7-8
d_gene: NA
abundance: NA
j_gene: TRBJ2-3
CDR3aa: CASSRTDIYTDTQYF
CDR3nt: TGTGCCAGCAGCCGGACAGACATTTACACAGATACGCAGTATTTT

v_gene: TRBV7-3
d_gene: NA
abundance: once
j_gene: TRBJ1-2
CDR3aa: CASSLIGQGGPYGYTF
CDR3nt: TGTGCCAGCAGCTTAATTGGCCAGGGTGGGCCCTATGGCTACACCTTC

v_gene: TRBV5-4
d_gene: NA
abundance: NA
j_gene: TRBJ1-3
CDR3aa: CASRQAGIGNTIYF
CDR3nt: TGTGCCAGCAGGCAGGCAGGGATAGGAAACACCATATATTTT

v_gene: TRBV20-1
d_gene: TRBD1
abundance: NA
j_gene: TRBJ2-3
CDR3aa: CSADRGTQYF
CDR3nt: TGCAGTGCTGACAGGGGAACGCAGTATTTT

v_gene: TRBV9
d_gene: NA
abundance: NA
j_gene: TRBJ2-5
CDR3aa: CASSALGRPQETQYF
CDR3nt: TGTGCCAGCAGCGCTCTGGGCCGGCCCCAAGAGACCCAGTACTTC

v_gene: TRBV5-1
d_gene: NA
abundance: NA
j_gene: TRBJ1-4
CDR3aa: CASSLYSGAGNEKLFF
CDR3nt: TGCGCCAGCAGCTTGTACTCGGGGGCCGGTAATGAAAAACTGTTTTTT

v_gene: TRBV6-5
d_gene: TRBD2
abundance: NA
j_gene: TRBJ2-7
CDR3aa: CASRTSGLYEQYF
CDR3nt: TGTGCCAGCAGGACTAGCGGTCTGTACGAGCAGTACTTC

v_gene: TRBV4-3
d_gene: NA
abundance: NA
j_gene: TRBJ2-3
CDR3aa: CASSQDRAGTQYF
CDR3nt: TGCGCCAGCAGCCAAGACAGGGCGGGTACGCAGTATTTT

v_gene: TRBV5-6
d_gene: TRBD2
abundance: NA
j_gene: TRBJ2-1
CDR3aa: CASSSGGLAGPYDEQFF
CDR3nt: TGTGCCAGCAGCTCGGGGGGACTAGCGGGTCCGTACGATGAGCAGTTCTTC